Below are 17 T cell receptor beta chains sequenced from a single sample in a study of cytomegalovirus exposure and HLA in healthy donors. Primers included in the PCR were 60 Vbeta and 13 Jbeta primers. Profiled with immunoSEQ multiplex PCR; TCRdb holds only in-frame clones, not every one. This sample yields around 100,000 clones, of which approximately 7.7% are seen a single time; over 2% belongs to the top ten. The sample was PBMCs. The receptor set was obtained from a man aged 45-65 years in good health and CMV-seronegative.

The rearrangement links TRBV6-1 to TRBJ1-6; D gene ambiguous. From germline, CDR1 is MNHNS and CDR2 SASEGT. With 2 bases removed from V and 8 bases from J, the gap between germline ends came to 10 bases. The CDR3 extends over 14 amino acids. CDR3 DNA sequence: TGTGCCAGCAGTGAACTCTTCAGCGATTCACCCCTCCACTTT. This translates into CASSELFSDSPLHF.

This clone was picked up a small number of times. The chain employs TRBV4-1 and TRBJ2-7; 12 nucleotides line up with TRBD2. J lost 4 bases, V lost 0 bases, and 10 bases had no gene match. This CDR3 is 18 amino acids long. Germline CDR1 is MGHRA and CDR2 is YSYEKL. The CDR3 loop reads CASSQDTSGGTLFYEQYF. The CDR3 bases are TGCGCCAGCAGCCAAGATACTAGCGGGGGGACTCTCTTTTACGAGCAGTACTTC.

This chain joins TRBV11-3 and TRBJ2-1, with a weak D call TRBD2 (7 bases). CDR1 is SGHNT and CDR2 is YENEEA in the germline V gene. Trimming took off 4 bases at V and 3 bases at J, with 19 bases between the two ends. This CDR3 has 17 residues. DNA for the CDR3: TGTGCCAGCAGCTATGGTGGGGGGGCGCATAGCTACAATGAGCAGTTCTTC. Translating gives CASSYGGGAHSYNEQFF.

This clone has a handful of counts. V and J are TRBV19 and TRBJ1-2, with D unclear. Germline-derived CDR1 and CDR2 are LNHDA and SQIVND (reference sequence). The CDR3 is 11 amino acids. The CDR3 here is CLQPTSYGYTF. The CDR3, as DNA: TGTCTACAGCCCACGTCTTATGGCTACACCTTC.

This clone showed up just once. The chain joins TRBV19 to TRBJ1-1; TRBD1 is a possible D gene (6 bases). From germline, CDR1 is LNHDA and CDR2 SQIVND (reference sequence). V dropped 5 bases and J dropped 3 bases, with 13 bases sitting between them. The CDR3 consists of 14 residues. As DNA, the CDR3 is TGTGCCAGTAGTCCCCGACAGGTAGACACTGAAGCTTTCTTT. The encoded protein is CASSPRQVDTEAFF. Full variable domain (rest looked up from reference TRBV19 and TRBJ1-1): DGGITQSPKYLFRKEGQNVTLSCEQNLNHDAMYWYRQDPGQGLRLIYYSQIVNDFQKGDIAEGYSVSREKKESFPLTVTSAQKNPTAFYLCASSPRQVDTEAFFGQGTRLTVV.

This chain uses TRBV27 with TRBJ1-1, with D perhaps TRBD1 (5 bases). V was shortened by 5 bases and J by 3 bases, with 10 bases between the two germline ends. There are 13 residues in the CDR3. Germline CDR1 MNHEY, CDR2 SMNVEV (reference sequence). This chain's CDR3 is CASSQGVYTEAFF. CDR3 sequence (DNA): TGTGCCAGCAGTCAAGGGGTATACACTGAAGCTTTCTTT.

This clone was counted a few times. V and J are TRBV2 and TRBJ2-1; TRBD2 is a possible D gene (5 bases). The CDR3 is made up of 13 amino acids. The V gene's germline CDR1 is SNHLY and CDR2 FYNNEI. The ends were cut back, 5 bases at V and 5 bases at J, with 10 bases in the middle. The CDR3, as DNA: TGTGCCAGCAGTTGGAGGCAAGACAATGAGCAGTTCTTC. Translated: CASSWRQDNEQFF.

The rearrangement uses TRBV7-9 and TRBJ2-2; 9 bases map to TRBD1. V was pared by 6 bases and J by 5 bases, with 4 bases of the junction left unmatched. Germline lookup yields CDR1 SEHNR and CDR2 FQNEAQ (reference sequence). This CDR3 comprises 14 residues. CDR3 nucleotide sequence: TGTGCCAGCAGATCCGGGACAGGGACCGGGGAGCTGTTTTTT. This codes for CASRSGTGTGELFF.

The chain uses TRBV14 and TRBJ2-1, with a weak D call TRBD1 (5 bases). CDR1 is SGHDN and CDR2 is FVKESK in the germline V gene. The CDR3 spans 15 residues. Trimming cost V 0 bases and J 8 bases, with 14 bases left between them. CDR3 sequence: CASSQDVRGNDEQFF. The CDR3 bases are TGTGCCAGCAGCCAAGATGTTAGGGGTAACGATGAGCAGTTCTTC.

This clone was observed a few times. The V and J genes are TRBV6-4 and TRBJ2-7; D is unresolved. This CDR3 comprises 14 residues. V lost 1 base and J lost 3, with 10 bases in between. Germline V gene data show CDR1 as MRHNA and CDR2 as SNTAGT. Written as DNA, the CDR3 is TGTGCCAGCAGTGACTTCGAAAAGCACTACGAGCAGTACTTC. Translating it yields CASSDFEKHYEQYF.

This clone was seen only a few times. The chain couples TRBV29-1 to TRBJ2-1, with TRBD1 matching over 9 bases. The CDR3 extends over 13 amino acids. The germline CDR1 and CDR2 sequences are SQVTM and ANQGSEA. Unmatched junction bases numbered 6, after V lost 4 bases and J lost 8 bases. The CDR3 DNA is TGCAGCGTTGCGGGACAGGGAGGTTATGAGCAGTTCTTC. Encoded protein: CSVAGQGGYEQFF.

This clone has a handful of counts. The chain couples TRBV19 to TRBJ2-1; tentative D call: TRBD2 (6 bases). Trimming cost V 10 bases and J 6 bases, with 13 bases left between them. Germline loops: CDR1 LNHDA, CDR2 SQIVND (reference sequence). The CDR3 contains 12 residues. The CDR3 bases are TGTGCCACTAAGGAGGGTGGCAATGAGCAGTTCTTC. It yields the protein CATKEGGNEQFF.

This clone showed up just a few times. The CDR3 reads CASSPTGLATDTQYF. CDR3 DNA: TGTGCCAGCTCACCGACGGGACTAGCCACAGATACGCAGTATTTT. This chain uses TRBV18 with TRBJ2-3; 9 nucleotides match TRBD2. The length of the CDR3 is 15 residues. The V gene end was trimmed by 3 bases and the J gene end by 2 bases; junction bases not matched to a gene: 3. The germline gives CDR1 KGHSH, CDR2 LQKENI.

This clone was seen only a few times. V is TRBV4-1 and J is TRBJ1-1, with D perhaps TRBD1 (5 bases). Germline CDR1 and CDR2: MGHRA and YSYEKL. V lost 3 bases and J 5 bases, leaving 13 bases between the germline ends. The CDR3 extends over 14 amino acids. The CDR3 protein is CASSHETGGTEAFF. The CDR3 DNA is TGCGCCAGCAGCCACGAAACAGGAGGGACTGAAGCTTTCTTT.

V usage is TRBV7-8 and J usage is TRBJ2-7; 9 nucleotides agree with TRBD2. In germline, CDR1 is SGHVS, CDR2 FQNEAQ. V lost 4 bases and J lost 7; bases outside the gene matches: 14. The CDR3 extends over 16 amino acids. The CDR3 protein is CASSSRSSGSEGEQYF. DNA for the CDR3: TGTGCCAGCAGCTCCAGGAGTAGCGGGAGTGAGGGAGAGCAGTACTTC.

The chain is built from TRBV25-1 and TRBJ2-6; the D gene is possibly TRBD1 (5 bases). There are 16 residues in the CDR3. The germline V gene encodes CDR1 MGHDK and CDR2 SYGVNS. Trimming took off 3 bases at V and 3 bases at J, with 12 bases between the two ends. CDR3 DNA sequence: TGTGCCAGCAGTGATTTAGGGGCCGGTGGGGCCAACGTCCTGACTTTC. This codes for CASSDLGAGGANVLTF.

The table lists this clone with a few counts. V gene TRBV11-2 combines with J gene TRBJ1-1; 9 bases are shared with TRBD1. This CDR3 has 15 amino acids. With V trimmed by 6 bases and J by 5 bases, 10 bases remained unmatched. Germline V CDR1 and CDR2: SGHAT, FQNNGV. The CDR3 region is CASRQPGQGRTEAFF. In DNA, the CDR3 is TGTGCCAGCAGGCAACCGGGACAGGGTCGAACTGAAGCTTTCTTT.